Listed here are 30 T cell receptor beta chains from one sample, sequenced in a study of beta chain features in type 1 diabetes. General study results and limits: Within each of all four CD4+ subsets, Type 1 diabetes patients had TCRB CDR3s that were moderately but significantly shorter.

Their target antigens are unknown. Every isolated RNA sample was fully reverse transcribed, so sequencing captured expressed TCRB transcripts. Measured with immunoSEQ multiplex PCR; TCRdb has only the in-frame clones, and not every one. The data hold 500,000 to 850,000 clones, with around 15% observed a single time. The source material was naive CD4+ T cells from blood. Receptors originate from a young man with type 1 diabetes.

This clone was observed a few times. The chain is built from TRBV19 and TRBJ2-1; 13 bases are a match to TRBD2. The CDR3 consists of 15 residues. V gave up 4 bases and J gave up 6 bases; unmatched junction bases: 3. CDR1 is LNHDA, CDR2 SQIVND, per germline (reference sequence). The CDR3 is CASSTTSGRINEQFF. The CDR3 coding sequence is TGTGCCAGTAGTACGACTAGCGGGAGGATCAATGAGCAGTTCTTC.

This clone has only a few counts. The rearrangement joins TRBV28 to TRBJ2-3, with 8 bases aligning to TRBD1. This CDR3 is built from 14 residues. Losses at the gene ends were 5 bases for V and 6 bases for J; bases not matched to a gene: 7. Germline assignment: CDR1 MDHEN and CDR2 SYDVKM. Here the CDR3 reads CASSARTGRDTQYF. CDR3 nucleotides: TGTGCCAGCAGTGCCCGGACAGGGCGCGATACGCAGTATTTT.

This clone has a handful of counts. The chain uses TRBV7-2 and TRBJ2-3, with D possibly TRBD1 on 8 matching bases. The CDR3 has 14 residues. V was cut by 5 bases and J by 3 bases, with 12 bases left in between. From germline, CDR1 is SGHTA and CDR2 FQGNSA. The CDR3 sequence: CASSPQGGTDTQYF. CDR3 DNA: TGTGCCAGCAGCCCACAGGGGGGGACAGATACGCAGTATTTT.

The V and J genes are TRBV23-1 and TRBJ2-1; D gene unclear. TRBV23-1 is classed as an ORF, of uncertain function. V was pared by 2 bases and J by 0 bases, with 5 bases between. The CDR3 length is 14 residues. CDR3 DNA sequence: TGCGCCAGCAGTCAACGGGCCTCCTACAATGAGCAGTTCTTC. Its translation is CASSQRASYNEQFF.

A few counts support this clone. The chain has TRBV28 and TRBJ2-1; TRBD1 agrees at 8 bases. V shed 5 bases and J 5 bases; nucleotides not matched to a gene: 8. The CDR3 contains 15 residues. Germline CDR1 is MDHEN and CDR2 is SYDVKM. The DNA for the CDR3 is TGTGCCAGCAGTCCCCGGACAGGGATGAACAATGAGCAGTTCTTC. Its protein product is CASSPRTGMNNEQFF.

The table lists this clone with a few counts. The rearrangement uses TRBV27 and TRBJ2-7; TRBD1 might be the D (5 bases). Between the trimmed V and J ends, which lost 5 bases and 0 bases, there was a span of 11 bases. Per germline, CDR1 MNHEY and CDR2 SMNVEV (reference sequence). The CDR3 covers 14 residues. The CDR3 sequence: CASSRQRSSYEQYF. The CDR3 bases are TGTGCCAGCAGTCGACAGAGGAGCTCCTACGAGCAGTACTTC.

This chain uses TRBV5-1 with TRBJ2-3; D is unresolved. The CDR3 totals 13 residues. Germline values: CDR1 SGHRS, CDR2 YFSETQ. V shed 3 bases and J shed 5 bases, with 10 bases lying between them. The CDR3 is CASSSRRRDTQYF. The CDR3 coding sequence is TGCGCCAGCAGCTCCCGACGGCGAGATACGCAGTATTTT.

This clone was detected only a few times. This chain connects TRBV6-5 to TRBJ2-4; no clear D. This CDR3 has 14 amino acids. Germline lookup yields CDR1 MNHEY and CDR2 SVGAGI. With 4 bases removed from V and 9 bases from J, the gap between germline ends came to 16 bases. CDR3: CASSLTVRMSIQYF. CDR3 in DNA: TGTGCCAGCAGTTTGACTGTTAGAATGAGCATTCAGTACTTC.

This clone was recorded a few times. This sample also contains other DNA sequences that code for the same CDR3. The chain recombines TRBV6-5 with TRBJ1-3, with D maybe TRBD1 (6 bases). The V gene lost 5 bases and the J gene lost 0 bases, with 11 bases spanning the gap. This CDR3 has 15 residues. Germline CDR1 reads MNHEY; CDR2 reads SVGAGI. CDR3: CASSLRDTSGNTIYF. Written as DNA, the CDR3 is TGTGCCAGCAGTCTCAGGGACACCTCTGGAAACACCATATATTTT.

There are a few counts of this clone. This sequence joins TRBV7-2 and TRBJ2-1; no firm D call. This CDR3 is built from 16 residues. Germline V lookup: CDR1 SGHTA, CDR2 FQGNSA. V was cut by 0 bases and J by 0 bases, with 9 bases left in between. The CDR3 DNA reads TGTGCCAGCAGCTTAGCCTACGCCAGCTCCTACAATGAGCAGTTCTTC. As protein: CASSLAYASSYNEQFF.

This chain links TRBV18 with TRBJ2-7; D gene uncertain. V was shortened by 2 bases and J by 6 bases, with 8 bases between the two germline ends. CDR3 length equals 12 residues. Germline loops: CDR1 KGHSH, CDR2 LQKENI. The CDR3: CASSPDNTEQYF. DNA for the CDR3: TGTGCCAGCTCACCAGACAACACCGAGCAGTACTTC.

V gene TRBV14 combines with J gene TRBJ1-6, with a tentative D call TRBD1 (5 bases). There are 13 residues in the CDR3. Looked up from germline, CDR1 is SGHDN and CDR2 is FVKESK. V dropped 4 bases and J dropped 8 bases, with 9 bases sitting between them. The CDR3 DNA reads TGTGCCAGCAGCCGGGACGGATATTCACCCCTCCACTTT. Translated: CASSRDGYSPLHF. Based on the CDR3 plus reference TRBV14 and TRBJ1-6, the full variable domain is EAGVTQFPSHSVIEKGQTVTLRCDPISGHDNLYWYRRVMGKEIKFLLHFVKESKQDESGMPNNRFLAERTGGTYSTLKVQPAELEDSGVYFCASSRDGYSPLHFGNGTRLTVT.

The CDR3 nucleotides read TGTGCCAGTCGATGGGACCGCCGACTCAGCTCTGGGGCCAACGTCCTGACTTTC. This encodes CASRWDRRLSSGANVLTF. The rearrangement uses TRBV19 and TRBJ2-6, with D perhaps being TRBD1 or TRBD2 (5 bases each). Germline lookup yields CDR1 LNHDA and CDR2 SQIVND (reference sequence). This CDR3 has 18 residues. V was cut by 8 bases and J by 0 bases, with 20 bases left in between. The entire variable domain, with the rest obtained from reference TRBV19 and TRBJ2-6, is as follows: DGGITQSPKYLFRKEGQNVTLSCEQNLNHDAMYWYRQDPGQGLRLIYYSQIVNDFQKGDIAEGYSVSREKKESFPLTVTSAQKNPTAFYLCASRWDRRLSSGANVLTFGAGSRLTVL.

This chain connects TRBV19 to TRBJ2-7; TRBD1 agrees at 9 bases. The germline CDR1 and CDR2 sequences are LNHDA and SQIVND (reference sequence). Trimming removed 4 bases from V and 1 base from J; junction bases left unmatched: 8. This CDR3 has 16 residues. The CDR3 sequence is CASSTSGTGLSYEQYF. CDR3 in DNA: TGTGCCAGTAGTACGTCCGGGACAGGGCTTTCCTACGAGCAGTACTTC.

There are a few counts of this clone. The chain joins TRBV18 to TRBJ1-4, with a possible D match to TRBD1 (6 bases). Trimming stripped 2 bases from V and 3 bases from J, with 7 bases between. This CDR3 comprises 14 residues. Germline lookup yields CDR1 KGHSH and CDR2 LQKENI. The CDR3 is CASSPGGSNEKLFF. The DNA of the CDR3 is TGTGCCAGCTCACCAGGGGGCTCTAATGAAAAACTGTTTTTT.

The V gene is TRBV9, the J gene TRBJ2-1; D gene ambiguous. Trimming removed 4 bases at V and 13 bases at J, with 18 bases between. The CDR3 has 13 amino acids. The germline V gene encodes CDR1 SGDLS and CDR2 YYNGEE. The CDR3 sequence: CASSTPSDNLQFF. In nucleotides, the CDR3 is TGTGCCAGCAGCACCCCTAGTGACAACCTTCAGTTCTTC.

This clone was observed a few times. The V call is TRBV4-3, the J call TRBJ2-7; TRBD1 might be the D (6 bases). This CDR3 is 14 amino acids long. Deletions cut 3 bases from V and 8 bases from J, with 17 bases between. CDR1 and CDR2 from the germline V gene are LGHNA and YSLEER. CDR3 loop: CASSHQQGRDQQYF. The CDR3 DNA is TGCGCCAGCAGCCACCAACAGGGCAGGGATCAGCAGTACTTC.

The rearrangement links TRBV4-1 to TRBJ1-4; maybe TRBD1 (5 bases). Germline values: CDR1 MGHRA, CDR2 YSYEKL. The CDR3 length is 15 residues. The germline V and J ends were trimmed by 1 base and 8 bases, with 14 bases remaining between them. The CDR3 is CASSQGQGLGEKLFF. CDR3 nucleotide sequence: TGCGCCAGCAGCCAAGGGCAGGGCCTCGGGGAAAAACTGTTTTTT.

This clone appeared a few times. The gene calls are TRBV28 and TRBJ2-3, with TRBD2 as a possible D gene (6 bases). CDR3 length equals 18 residues. In germline, CDR1 is MDHEN, CDR2 SYDVKM. Trimming took off 5 bases at V and 2 bases at J, with 23 bases between the two ends. CDR3 loop: CASSTLGGRSQFTDTQYF. CDR3 DNA sequence: TGTGCCAGCAGTACCCTGGGGGGACGATCCCAATTCACAGATACGCAGTATTTT. The complete variable domain, with remaining parts taken from reference TRBV28 and TRBJ2-3, reads DVKVTQSSRYLVKRTGEKVFLECVQDMDHENMFWYRQDPGLGLRLIYFSYDVKMKEKGDIPEGYSVSREKKERFSLILESASTNQTSMYLCASSTLGGRSQFTDTQYFGPGTRLTVL.

This clone was counted only a few times. This sequence joins TRBV29-1 and TRBJ2-7; 11 bases map to TRBD2. CDR1 is SQVTM and CDR2 is ANQGSEA in the germline V gene. The V and J ends lost 4 bases and 5 bases, in that order; junction bases with no gene match: 7. The CDR3 has 14 residues. CDR3 in DNA: TGCAGCGTTGGTAGCGGGAGGGCAGGGCACGAGCAGTACTTC. It yields the protein CSVGSGRAGHEQYF.

This clone was seen a handful of times. The genes are TRBV21-1 and TRBJ1-5; the DNA was not used to check the table's D call, TRBD1. TRBV21-1 is described as a pseudogene. The CDR3 sequence is 15 residues long. CDR3 protein: CASSKVGTDNQPQHF. Here the CDR3 DNA reads TGTGCCAGCAGCAAAGTCGGGACAGACAATCAGCCCCAGCATTTT.

V gene TRBV18 combines with J gene TRBJ2-3; D remains unclear. From germline, CDR1 is KGHSH and CDR2 LQKENI. This CDR3 has 15 amino acids. Trimming stripped 1 base from V and 0 bases from J, with 8 bases between. The CDR3 nucleotides are TGTGCCAGCTCACCACAGGGTACTAGCACAGATACGCAGTATTTT. The encoded protein is CASSPQGTSTDTQYF. The whole variable domain, filled in from reference TRBV18 and TRBJ2-3, reads NAGVMQNPRHLVRRRGQEARLRCSPMKGHSHVYWYRQLPEEGLKFMVYLQKENIIDESGMPKERFSAEFPKEGPSILRIQQVVRGDSAAYFCASSPQGTSTDTQYFGPGTRLTVL.

The rearrangement joins TRBV29-1 to TRBJ2-1; 8 positions agree with TRBD1. The germline CDR1 and CDR2 sequences are SQVTM and ANQGSEA. The V and J ends lost 1 base and 5 bases, in that order; junction bases with no gene match: 13. The CDR3 has 17 amino acids. The CDR3 spells CSVEGISGGGTDNEQFF. CDR3 sequence (DNA): TGCAGCGTTGAAGGGATATCAGGGGGCGGAACTGACAATGAGCAGTTCTTC.

The rearrangement joins TRBV6-6 to TRBJ1-3; D might be TRBD1 (5 bases). There are 12 residues in the CDR3. V shed 8 bases and J shed 3 bases, with 8 bases lying between them. Germline V gene data show CDR1 as MNHNY and CDR2 as SVGAGI (reference sequence). The CDR3 loop reads CASAGYGNTIYF. The CDR3 coding sequence is TGTGCCAGCGCAGGGTATGGAAACACCATATATTTT.

Only one count was recorded for this clone. The rearrangement joins TRBV5-4 to TRBJ2-7; D is unresolved. Germline V gene sequence: CDR1 SGHNT, CDR2 YYREEE (reference sequence). The germline V and J ends were trimmed by 2 bases and 4 bases, with 19 bases remaining between them. The CDR3 spans 16 residues. In DNA form, the CDR3 reads TGTGCCAGCAGCTTTGGGTGGGCGGCAAGCGTGTACGAGCAGTACTTC. It codes for CASSFGWAASVYEQYF.

This clone was seen more than once but under ten times. The V and J genes are TRBV7-9 and TRBJ1-2, with D maybe TRBD1 (5 bases). Trimming removed 5 bases at V and 4 bases at J, with 11 bases between. Germline CDR1 is SEHNR and CDR2 is FQNEAQ (reference sequence). The CDR3 has 13 amino acids. The CDR3 sequence is CASSLRDGYGYTF. The CDR3 nucleotides are TGTGCCAGCAGCCTTAGGGACGGCTATGGCTACACCTTC.

V usage is TRBV7-9 and J usage is TRBJ1-1; D unresolved. The V end was cut by 1 base, the J end by 8 bases, with 11 bases between. Per the germline V gene, CDR1 is SEHNR and CDR2 is FQNEAQ (reference sequence). The CDR3 runs 13 residues. CDR3 protein: CASSLGWVAEAFF. DNA for the CDR3: TGTGCCAGCAGCTTAGGTTGGGTTGCGGAAGCTTTCTTT.

J is TRBJ1-5 and V is TRBV7-2; the D is unclear. CDR1 and CDR2 (germline): SGHTA, FQGNSA. Trimming took 1 base from V and 7 from J, leaving 17 bases between them. This CDR3 spans 16 amino acids. The CDR3 is CASSLGQAREGQPQHF. Written as DNA, the CDR3 is TGTGCCAGCAGCTTAGGGCAGGCACGAGAGGGCCAGCCCCAGCATTTT.

V is TRBV11-2 and J is TRBJ2-5, with TRBD1 identical over 7 bases. Germline CDR1 reads SGHAT; CDR2 reads FQNNGV. This CDR3 is built from 16 residues. V lost 3 bases and J lost 5; bases outside the gene matches: 12. The CDR3 loop reads CASSFQTGTSTETQYF. The CDR3 DNA is TGTGCCAGCAGCTTCCAGACAGGGACCTCGACGGAGACCCAGTACTTC.

This clone was counted between two and nine times. The chain employs TRBV27 and TRBJ2-3; D unresolved. CDR1 MNHEY and CDR2 SMNVEV come from the germline V gene (reference sequence). This CDR3 region has 14 residues. The V and J ends lost 0 bases and 2 bases respectively, with 6 bases between them. The CDR3 sequence: CASSLSDPTDTQYF. The CDR3 bases are TGTGCCAGCAGTTTATCGGACCCCACAGATACGCAGTATTTT.